The present entry profiles one T cell receptor (beta chain) with its context. The target of this receptor is not known. Base qualities are missing; no much larger clone stands one base away. The source of the sample is a study of CD8 T cells in ankylosing spondylitis (dated by TCRdb to the late 2010s). For the study in its entirety: The study profiled T cell receptor beta repertoires in healthy donors and ankylosing spondylitis patients to find disease-linked TCR variants. The whole study cohort included about a hundred healthy donors and 25 ankylosing spondylitis patients. Peripheral blood was sampled, and synovial fluid was also collected from ankylosing spondylitis patients. The investigation overall reported the following: In peripheral blood, the disease-linked clones were found at relatively low frequencies and had a CD8+ phenotype. A TCR beta motif made up of eight highly homologous amino acid variants appeared to be characteristic of blood from ankylosing spondylitis patients. According to the report, matched synovial fluid samples from ankylosing spondylitis patients were significantly enriched for the disease-linked clones. Some motif variants had previously been reported in the synovial fluid and blood of reactive arthritis patients, which suggests shared mechanisms of disease initiation.

From the cysteine up to the phenylalanine, the CDR3 has a length of 12 residues. The read is trimmed to its CDR3 DNA, 36 bases read in frame from base 1. Cut back by 5 bases and 11 bases, the V and J ends lie 15 bases apart. Sequencer: Illumina HiSeq 2500. Quantitative 5'-RACE with molecular barcodes was used to prepare TCR beta libraries. In the source study's methods: A new computational method based on a probabilistic model of VDJ rearrangement was used to identify disease-linked TCR variants. TCRdb reanalyzed the raw reads on its own, using fastp at Q25 for trimming and MiXCR for clone calling, and kept in-frame beta chains. CDR3 protein sequences are deduplicated, and each keeps its most common genes and DNA. The V and J calls follow TCRdb's processing rather than the paper's. For this sample there are 250,000 or so distinct CDR3 sequences; more than 9% appear just once. The ten most abundant clones make up about 3% of the sample.

The material sequenced was blood, either unsorted or a sorted T cell fraction (not recorded which). Recombination connected TRBV12-3 or TRBV12-4 to TRBJ1-1; a tentative D call is TRBD1 (5 bases match). This clonotype was obtained from a male donor with ankylosing spondylitis or in good health (not recorded which). The CDR3 protein is CASSPSGTGAFF. The DNA is as follows: TGTGCCAGCAGTCCTTCCGGGACTGGGGCTTTCTTT.